The T cell receptor beta chain described here comes from a study of blood T cell repertoires in COVID-19. Study-wide background: Collection of acute and convalescent COVID-19 samples took place in the United States, Italy and Spain. T cells, B-cell-depleted T cells, or PBMCs supplied cDNA or gDNA.

In the authors' methods: The assay estimated nucleated cells by amplifying reference gene primers. The protocol was immunoSEQ multiplex PCR, while the TCRdb copy is restricted to in-frame clones and leaves out a portion. V and J calls and clone size are copied from that table; D and trimming were computed from the DNA. This sample has 200,000 to 300,000 clones, with around 90% found just once. V shed 5 bases and J shed 2 bases, with 12 bases lying between them. The germline V gene has CDR1 SNHLY and CDR2 FYNNEI. This CDR3 contains 14 residues. The rearrangement joins TRBV2 to TRBJ2-5; tentatively, D is TRBD2 (5 bases). Material for sequencing was peripheral blood. This clonotype originated in a man aged 55 to 70 who had recovered from COVID-19. CDR3 loop: CASSPGNPQETQYF. The CDR3 nucleotides are TGTGCCAGCAGTCCGGGGAACCCGCAAGAGACCCAGTACTTC.